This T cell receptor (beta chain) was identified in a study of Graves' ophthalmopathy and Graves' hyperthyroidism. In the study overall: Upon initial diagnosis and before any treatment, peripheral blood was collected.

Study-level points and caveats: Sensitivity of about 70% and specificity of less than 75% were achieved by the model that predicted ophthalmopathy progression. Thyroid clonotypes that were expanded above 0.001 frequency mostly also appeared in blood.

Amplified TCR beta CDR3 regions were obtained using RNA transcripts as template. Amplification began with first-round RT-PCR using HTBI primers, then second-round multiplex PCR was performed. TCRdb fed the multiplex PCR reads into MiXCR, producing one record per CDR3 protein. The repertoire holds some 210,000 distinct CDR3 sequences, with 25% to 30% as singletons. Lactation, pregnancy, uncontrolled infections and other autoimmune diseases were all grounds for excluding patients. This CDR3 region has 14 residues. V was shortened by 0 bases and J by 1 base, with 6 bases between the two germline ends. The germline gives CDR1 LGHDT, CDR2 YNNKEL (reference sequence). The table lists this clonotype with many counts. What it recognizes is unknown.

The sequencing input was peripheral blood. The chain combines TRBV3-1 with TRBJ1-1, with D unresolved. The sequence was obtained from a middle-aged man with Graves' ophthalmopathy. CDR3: CASSQEEGNTEAFF. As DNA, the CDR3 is TGTGCCAGCAGCCAAGAAGAGGGGAACACTGAAGCTTTCTTT.